This T cell receptor beta chain derives from a study of long-term antiretroviral therapy in people with HIV (dated by TCRdb to the early 2020s). Study-wide context: The earliest samples were collected roughly a decade before the 2015 WHO recommendation for immediate ART, at a time when ART was usually postponed until CD4 counts fell. A retrospective serial study tested whether changes in peripheral blood TRB repertoire composition and diversity were associated with ART initiation and durable HIV suppression. A total of around 190 cryopreserved PBMC samples came from approximately 30 adults with confirmed HIV infection and were collected serially over a mean of approximately six years (range 1-12). Of the roughly 30 participants with HIV, eleven were female. No cross-contamination during QIAcube processing was shown when test extractions of a monoclonal T-cell line were performed alongside a few dozen polyclonal samples. The investigation overall reported the following: The samples span the years 2004 to 2017, and the ART regimens used may be less effective than current regimens. ART initiation was associated with a significant increase in TRB diversity, but diversity stayed significantly below transplant donor controls even after long-term ART. Owing to limited PBMC availability, only the TCR beta chain was sequenced, without alpha chain pairing. At every time point, the repertoire was dominated by expanded TRB clones first identified before ART initiation, although this dominance fluctuated and, in many PLHIV, declined after ART. CDR3 length ranges in HIV repertoires were narrower than in controls, and network structure suggested an antigen-experienced repertoire with only a slight naive shift after ART. Because pre-ART samples had limited cell numbers, unsorted PBMC were profiled rather than sorted CD4+ and CD8+ T cells. Inferences about post-ART repertoire changes were limited because no data were available on ART adherence, viral resistance or therapy changes.

To be included, a participant needed at least one PBMC sample from before ART initiation plus at least two post-ART samples. Treatment was received in the United States of America by all participants with HIV. Before DNA extraction, cryopreserved samples of about 0.95-11 million PBMC were thawed and washed. At the time of the earliest PBMC sample for each participant with HIV, ages ranged from 23 to 54 years. PBMC samples from each participant spanned 1-4 timepoints before ART initiation and 2-8 timepoints after ART initiation, with a median of 7 samples. For every participant, serial HIV viral load, CD4+ T-cell count, ART history and demographic data were obtained. A Qiagen kit on a QIAcube was used to extract genomic DNA from unsorted PBMC, with samples processed in batches of 12. Sequencing of the TRB variable region was done with the immunoSEQ hsTCRB v3.0 assay at survey level resolution. TRB sequencing targeted a depth of roughly 35,000-55,000 T-cell genomes per sample. TRB libraries were pooled and sequenced on an Illumina MiSeq using a v3 150-cycle kit. The authors' analysis ran thus. Repertoire analysis was performed in R inside a reproducible Nextflow workflow that covered QC, data transformation and analysis. LymphoSeq2, an R package for AIRR-Seq data exploration, was used to implement custom analyses. Four samples that yielded fewer than 5000 total TRB sequences were excluded, so that around 190 HIV repertoires were analyzed. Among the roughly 180 retained HIV repertoires, approximately 59 were collected before ART initiation and 120 to 140 after ART initiation. Repertoires were downsampled to 5000 TRB nucleotide sequences, and summary statistics were averaged over 100 downsampling iterations. TRB sequences were retained for analysis only if CDR3 regions of at least seven amino acids were present. Diversity was measured with a Shannon entropy-derived clonality score and the Gini coefficient. In repertoire networks, the top 5000 CDR3 amino acid sequences were linked whenever an edit distance of one separated two sequences. For TRB CDR3 amino acid sequences, GLIPH2 was used to predict antigen specificity groups and MHC restriction. To flag known CMV, EBV, HIV or tissue antigen associations, CDR3 amino acid sequences were matched against VDJdb and McPAS-TCR. Pre-ART, post-ART and control groups were compared with Wilcoxon signed-rank tests and Holm-Bonferroni correction. TCRdb took this table from immuneACCESS and kept in-frame rearrangements with V and J called. Such tables lack part of the clones; where checked against another copy, unresolved V genes explain under half of the gap, and the rest is unexplained. The V and J calls and clone size come from that table; D and trimming were worked out from the DNA. The sample table records around 22,000 clones; roughly 95% of these occur just once. The ten largest clones capture 2.2% of the sample.

Turning to this clone: Its binding antigen is unknown. Base qualities are missing; no much larger clone stands one base away.

At the junction V is shortened by 5 bases and J by 7 bases; bases outside the gene matches: 7. The germline V gene sets CDR1 to SGHTA and CDR2 to FQGNSA. CDR3 length: 14 amino acids, cysteine to phenylalanine. Left in the record is the CDR3 DNA by itself, 42 bases read in frame from the first base. The material was unsorted PBMCs, obtained around 4.7 years after starting antiretroviral therapy. This clonotype originated in a woman aged 50 to 65 with HIV. The rearrangement joined TRBV7-2 to TRBJ1-5; 8 of the junction bases match TRBD1. The DNA is as follows: TGTGCCAGCAGCCTGCGACAGGGGAGCCAGCCCCAGCATTTT. It specifies CASSLRQGSQPQHF.